A selection of T cell receptor beta chains follows, all from one sample in a study of shared clonotypes between healthy human individuals. The table came from immunoSEQ multiplex PCR; TCRdb's copy has only in-frame clones and leaves some out. The data contain about 2.2 million clones, roughly 95% of them singletons. Sequencing was carried out using naive CD8+ T cells from PBMCs. The receptors were sampled from a man between 18 and 35 years old in good health. Some clones in this sample may be carry-over from other donors' samples. Each CDR3 is given with its conserved first and last residue. D genes are given only for firm matches. Part of the rows lack a size; the others show once, few, many or a class for expanded clones.

V	D	size	length	J	CDR3	DNA
TRBV21-1	NA	NA	14	TRBJ2-7	CASSKTNRTYEQYF	TGTGCCAGCAGCAAAACTAACAGGACCTACGAGCAGTACTTC
TRBV7-9	NA	NA	13	TRBJ2-1	CASSLPGNNEQFF	TGTGCCAGCAGCTTGCCAGGTAACAATGAGCAGTTCTTC
TRBV7-6	TRBD2	few	15	TRBJ2-1	CASSLTSYSYNEQFF	TGTGCCAGCAGCTTGACTAGCTACTCCTACAATGAGCAGTTCTTC
TRBV5-1	NA	NA	13	TRBJ2-7	CASSFGGLYEQYF	TGCGCCAGCAGCTTCGGGGGCCTATATGAGCAGTACTTC
TRBV7-9	TRBD2	NA	14	TRBJ2-7	CASSSSGRAYEQYF	TGTGCCAGCAGCTCAAGCGGGAGGGCCTACGAGCAGTACTTC
TRBV28	NA	NA	13	TRBJ1-1	CASSLIIMAEAFF	TGTGCCAGCAGTTTAATTATAATGGCTGAAGCTTTCTTT
TRBV10-3	TRBD1	NA	13	TRBJ1-1	CATEPGTGREAFF	TGTGCCACCGAACCCGGGACAGGGCGCGAAGCTTTCTTT
TRBV6-5	NA	NA	14	TRBJ2-7	CASSYWPGQNEQYF	TGTGCCAGCAGTTACTGGCCGGGGCAGAACGAGCAGTACTTC
TRBV9	TRBD1	NA	16	TRBJ2-7	CASSVEGAGGRYEQYF	TGTGCCAGCAGCGTAGAGGGAGCAGGGGGCCGCTACGAGCAGTACTTC
TRBV27	TRBD1	NA	17	TRBJ2-7	CASSLFSTPTGVGEQYF	TGTGCCAGCAGTTTATTCTCCACACCCACAGGGGTGGGCGAGCAGTACTTC
TRBV5-8	NA	once	12	TRBJ2-7	CASSPLRGTQYF	TGTGCCAGCAGCCCACTCAGGGGGACTCAGTACTTC
TRBV7-6	TRBD1	once	14	TRBJ2-7	CASSPLTGNYEQYF	TGTGCCAGCAGCCCCCTGACAGGGAACTACGAGCAGTACTTC
TRBV4-1	TRBD1	NA	15	TRBJ1-4	CASSQGRTGGEKLFF	TGCGCCAGCAGCCAAGGCCGGACAGGGGGGGAAAAACTGTTTTTT
TRBV2	TRBD2	NA	16	TRBJ2-1	CASSEGLAGGYNEQFF	TGTGCCAGCAGTGAAGGACTAGCGGGAGGGTACAATGAGCAGTTCTTC
TRBV9	TRBD2	NA	17	TRBJ2-2	CASSVAGGLWGSGELFF	TGTGCCAGCAGCGTAGCGGGGGGACTCTGGGGATCCGGGGAGCTGTTTTTT
TRBV10-3	NA	NA	12	TRBJ2-1	CAISDLYNEQFF	TGTGCCATCAGTGACCTGTACAATGAGCAGTTCTTC
TRBV10-3	NA	once	13	TRBJ1-1	CAISEPDGLGAFF	TGTGCCATCAGTGAGCCCGATGGTTTAGGAGCTTTCTTT
TRBV18	NA	once	14	TRBJ2-5	CASSAIRQFEAQYF	TGTGCCAGCTCAGCGATTCGCCAATTTGAGGCCCAGTACTTC
TRBV6-1	TRBD1	NA	15	TRBJ1-1	CASNLDRGRPTEAFF	TGTGCCAGCAACCTGGACAGGGGGCGGCCCACTGAAGCTTTCTTT
TRBV28	NA	NA	16	TRBJ1-1	CASSSPLSTGLTEAFF	TGTGCCAGCAGTTCCCCTCTCTCGACAGGTCTGACTGAAGCTTTCTTT
TRBV5-1	NA	NA	14	TRBJ2-5	CASGKTGPRETQYF	TGCGCCAGCGGTAAGACAGGCCCTCGGGAGACCCAGTACTTC
TRBV28	TRBD1	NA	15	TRBJ1-3	CASRPDRVNGNTIYF	TGTGCCAGCAGGCCGGACAGGGTTAACGGAAACACCATATATTTT
TRBV27	NA	NA	20	TRBJ2-2	CASSSYTPRTGALSTGELFF	TGTGCCAGCAGTTCATACACCCCTAGGACGGGAGCCCTTAGTACCGGGGAGCTGTTTTTT
TRBV28	NA	few	14	TRBJ1-1	CASSLHPPNTEAFF	TGTGCCAGCAGTTTACATCCACCGAACACTGAAGCTTTCTTT
TRBV7-9	NA	NA	12	TRBJ2-7	CASSSGGPEQYF	TGTGCCAGCAGCTCCGGGGGTCCCGAGCAGTACTTC
TRBV19	NA	few	14	TRBJ1-5	CASVLVGSNQPQHF	TGTGCCAGTGTGCTCGTGGGTTCTAATCAGCCCCAGCATTTT
TRBV19	NA	NA	16	TRBJ2-3	CASSIRSGTSTDTQYF	TGTGCCAGTAGTATCAGGAGCGGAACCTCCACAGATACGCAGTATTTT
TRBV28	NA	NA	12	TRBJ2-1	CASSLRGNEQFF	TGTGCCAGCAGTTTACGGGGCAATGAGCAGTTCTTC
TRBV6-1	TRBD2	NA	13	TRBJ2-7	CASRGGSSYEQYF	TGTGCCAGCAGGGGCGGGAGCTCCTACGAGCAGTACTTC
TRBV10-2	TRBD2	NA	14	TRBJ2-1	CASGTSGRYNEQFF	TGCGCCAGCGGGACTAGCGGACGCTACAATGAGCAGTTCTTC
TRBV9	NA	NA	14	TRBJ1-2	CASSPSGANYGYTF	TGTGCCAGCAGCCCTTCGGGGGCTAACTATGGCTACACCTTC
TRBV27	TRBD1	NA	15	TRBJ1-3	CASSLTGVPGNTIYF	TGTGCCAGCAGCCTGACAGGGGTTCCTGGAAACACCATATATTTT
TRBV19	TRBD1	NA	13	TRBJ2-5	CVSRDRDEETQYF	TGTGTTTCCCGGGACAGGGACGAGGAGACCCAGTACTTC
TRBV27	TRBD2	NA	15	TRBJ2-7	CASSNLAVSSYEQYF	TGTGCCAGCAGTAATCTAGCGGTGAGCTCCTACGAGCAGTACTTC
TRBV15	TRBD1	NA	13	TRBJ2-7	CATSGSDRVGQYF	TGTGCCACCAGCGGATCGGACAGGGTAGGGCAGTACTTC
TRBV9	TRBD1	NA	13	TRBJ1-4	CASRGTGEEKLFF	TGTGCCAGTCGGGGAACAGGGGAAGAAAAACTGTTTTTT
TRBV6-5	NA	NA	14	TRBJ2-7	CASSPLSSRREQYF	TGTGCCAGCAGTCCGCTAAGCAGCAGGAGAGAGCAGTACTTC
TRBV29-1	NA	NA	10	TRBJ2-1	CSVRNNEQFF	TGCAGCGTGAGAAACAATGAGCAGTTCTTC
TRBV5-6	TRBD1	NA	15	TRBJ1-5	CASSLGTGWDQPQHF	TGTGCCAGCAGCCTCGGGACAGGGTGGGATCAGCCCCAGCATTTT
TRBV5-6	NA	NA	14	TRBJ1-2	CASSLATSIYGYTF	TGTGCCAGCAGCTTGGCGACATCGATTTATGGCTACACCTTC
TRBV10-1	NA	NA	14	TRBJ2-1	CASSEPSLGNEQFF	TGCGCCAGCAGTGAGCCTAGCCTAGGCAATGAGCAGTTCTTC
TRBV6-1	TRBD2	once	17	TRBJ2-1	CASSVKLAGGSYNEQFF	TGTGCCAGCAGTGTCAAGCTAGCGGGAGGTTCCTACAATGAGCAGTTCTTC
TRBV14	TRBD1	NA	17	TRBJ1-1	CASSHPGQGFSGTEAFF	TGTGCCAGCAGCCATCCGGGACAGGGTTTTTCGGGCACTGAAGCTTTCTTT
TRBV13	NA	NA	15	TRBJ1-2	CASSHRDILNYGYTF	TGTGCCAGCAGCCATCGGGACATCCTTAACTATGGCTACACCTTC
TRBV21-1	NA	NA	13	TRBJ2-7	CASSRDRDHEQYF	TGTGCCAGCAGCCGGGACAGGGACCACGAGCAGTACTTC